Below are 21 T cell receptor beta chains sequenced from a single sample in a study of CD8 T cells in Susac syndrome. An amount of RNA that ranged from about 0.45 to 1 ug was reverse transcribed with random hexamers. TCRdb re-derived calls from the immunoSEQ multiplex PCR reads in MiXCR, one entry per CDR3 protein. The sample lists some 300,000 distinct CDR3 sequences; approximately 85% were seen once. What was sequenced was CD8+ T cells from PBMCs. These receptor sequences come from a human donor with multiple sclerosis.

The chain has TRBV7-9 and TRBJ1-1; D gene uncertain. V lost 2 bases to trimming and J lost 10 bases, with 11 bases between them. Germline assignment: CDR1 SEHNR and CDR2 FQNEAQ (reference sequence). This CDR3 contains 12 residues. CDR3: CASSLQTWGAFF. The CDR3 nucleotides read TGTGCCAGCAGCTTACAGACCTGGGGAGCTTTCTTT.

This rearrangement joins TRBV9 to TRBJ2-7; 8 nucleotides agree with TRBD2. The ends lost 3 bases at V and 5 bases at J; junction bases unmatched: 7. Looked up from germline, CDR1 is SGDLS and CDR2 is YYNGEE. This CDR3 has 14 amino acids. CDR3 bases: TGTGCCAGCAGCGCCGGGACTAGTTTACACGAGCAGTACTTC. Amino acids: CASSAGTSLHEQYF.

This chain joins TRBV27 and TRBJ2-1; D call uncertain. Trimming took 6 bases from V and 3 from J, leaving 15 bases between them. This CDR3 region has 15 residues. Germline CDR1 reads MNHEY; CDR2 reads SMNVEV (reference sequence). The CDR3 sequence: CASRVITSLYNEQFF. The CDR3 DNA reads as TGTGCCAGCAGAGTTATCACATCCCTCTACAATGAGCAGTTCTTC.

CDR3 amino acids: CASSRTTGLAGSTDTQYF. CDR3 nucleotides: TGTGCCAGCAGCCGTACTACCGGACTAGCGGGAAGCACAGATACGCAGTATTTT. The genes are TRBV4-2 and TRBJ2-3; 12 nucleotides match TRBD2. Unmatched junction bases numbered 8, after V lost 4 bases and J lost 0 bases. The CDR3 runs to 18 residues. Per the germline V gene, CDR1 is LGHNA and CDR2 is YNFKEQ.

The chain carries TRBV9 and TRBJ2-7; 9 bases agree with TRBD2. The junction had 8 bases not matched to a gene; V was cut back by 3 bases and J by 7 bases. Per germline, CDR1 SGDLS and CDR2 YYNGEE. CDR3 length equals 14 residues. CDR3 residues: CASSAAGGPGEQYF. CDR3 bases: TGTGCCAGCAGCGCCGCGGGAGGGCCAGGGGAGCAGTACTTC.

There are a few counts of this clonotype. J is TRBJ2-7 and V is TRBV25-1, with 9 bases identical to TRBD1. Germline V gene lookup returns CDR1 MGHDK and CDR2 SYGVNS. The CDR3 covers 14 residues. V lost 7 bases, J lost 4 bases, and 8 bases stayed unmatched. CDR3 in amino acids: CASISLGQGYEQYF. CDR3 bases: TGTGCCAGCATTTCCCTAGGACAGGGGTACGAGCAGTACTTC.

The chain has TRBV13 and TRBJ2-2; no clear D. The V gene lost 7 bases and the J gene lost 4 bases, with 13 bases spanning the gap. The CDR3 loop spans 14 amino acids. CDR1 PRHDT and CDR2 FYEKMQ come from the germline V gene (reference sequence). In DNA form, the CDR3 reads TGTGCCAGCACGCGGACCGAAATCACCGGGGAGCTGTTTTTT. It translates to CASTRTEITGELFF.

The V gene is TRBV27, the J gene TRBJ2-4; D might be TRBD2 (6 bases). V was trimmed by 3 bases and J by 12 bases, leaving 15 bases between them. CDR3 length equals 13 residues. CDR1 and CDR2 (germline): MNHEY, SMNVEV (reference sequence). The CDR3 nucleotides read TGTGCCAGCAGTTTCGGGGCAGGGCGGGATCAGTACTTC. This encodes CASSFGAGRDQYF.

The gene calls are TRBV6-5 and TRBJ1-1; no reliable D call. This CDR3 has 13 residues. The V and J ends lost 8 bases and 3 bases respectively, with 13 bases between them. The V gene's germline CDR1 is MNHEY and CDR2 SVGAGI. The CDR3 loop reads CASGHRLYTEAFF. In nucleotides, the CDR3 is TGTGCCAGCGGGCACAGACTATACACTGAAGCTTTCTTT.

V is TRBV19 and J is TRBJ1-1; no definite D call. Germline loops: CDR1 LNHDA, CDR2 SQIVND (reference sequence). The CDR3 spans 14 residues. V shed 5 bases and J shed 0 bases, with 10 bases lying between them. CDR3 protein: CASSEEGMNTEAFF. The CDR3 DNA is TGTGCCAGTAGTGAGGAGGGAATGAACACTGAAGCTTTCTTT.

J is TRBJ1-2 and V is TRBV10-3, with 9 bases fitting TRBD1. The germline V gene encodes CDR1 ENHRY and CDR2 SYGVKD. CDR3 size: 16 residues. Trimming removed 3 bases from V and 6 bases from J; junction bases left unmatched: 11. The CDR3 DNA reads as TGTGCCATCAGTGAACATGGACAGGGGATAGGGAATGGCTACACCTTC. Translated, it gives CAISEHGQGIGNGYTF.

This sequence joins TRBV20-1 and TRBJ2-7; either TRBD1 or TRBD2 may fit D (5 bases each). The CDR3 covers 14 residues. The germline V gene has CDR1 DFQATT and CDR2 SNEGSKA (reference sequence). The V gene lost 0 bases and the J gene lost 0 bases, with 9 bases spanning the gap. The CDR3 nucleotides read TGCAGTGCTAGAGAACTAGGGGCCTCCTACGAGCAGTACTTC. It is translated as CSARELGASYEQYF.

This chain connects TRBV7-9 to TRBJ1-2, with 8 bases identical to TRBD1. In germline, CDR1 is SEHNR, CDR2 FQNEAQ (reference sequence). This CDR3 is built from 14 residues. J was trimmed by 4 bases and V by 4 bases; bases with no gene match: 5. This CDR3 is CASSSPGQAYGYTF. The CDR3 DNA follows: TGTGCCAGCAGCTCACCGGGACAGGCCTATGGCTACACCTTC.

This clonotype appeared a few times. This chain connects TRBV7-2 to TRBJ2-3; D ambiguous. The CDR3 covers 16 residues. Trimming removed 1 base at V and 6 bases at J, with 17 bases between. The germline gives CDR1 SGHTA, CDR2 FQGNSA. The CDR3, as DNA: TGTGCCAGCAGCTTAGTAACCACTCCCGGGCTGGATACGCAGTATTTT. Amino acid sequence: CASSLVTTPGLDTQYF.

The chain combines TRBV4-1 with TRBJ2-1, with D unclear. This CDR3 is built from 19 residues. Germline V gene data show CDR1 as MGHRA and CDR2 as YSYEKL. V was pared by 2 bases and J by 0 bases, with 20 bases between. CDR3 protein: CASSQYWASYLSSYNEQFF. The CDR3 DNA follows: TGCGCCAGCAGCCAATATTGGGCTTCTTATCTTAGCTCCTACAATGAGCAGTTCTTC.

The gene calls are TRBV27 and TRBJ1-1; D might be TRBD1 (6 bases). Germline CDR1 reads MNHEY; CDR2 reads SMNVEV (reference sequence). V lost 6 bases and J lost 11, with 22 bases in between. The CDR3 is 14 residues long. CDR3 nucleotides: TGTGCCAGCAGGTATATCCAGGGGAGTAAACGGGCTTTCTTT. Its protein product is CASRYIQGSKRAFF.

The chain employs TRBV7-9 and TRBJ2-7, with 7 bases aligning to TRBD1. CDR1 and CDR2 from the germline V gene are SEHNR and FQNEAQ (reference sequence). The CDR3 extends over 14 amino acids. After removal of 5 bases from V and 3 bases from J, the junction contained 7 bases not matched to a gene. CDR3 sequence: CASSPKGTVYEQYF. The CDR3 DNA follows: TGTGCCAGCAGCCCGAAGGGGACAGTCTACGAGCAGTACTTC.

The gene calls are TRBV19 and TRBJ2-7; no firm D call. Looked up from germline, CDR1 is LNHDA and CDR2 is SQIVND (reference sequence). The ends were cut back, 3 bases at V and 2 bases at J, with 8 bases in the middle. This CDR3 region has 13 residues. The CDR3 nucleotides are TGTGCCAGTAGTATGGGCCGAGCCTACGAGCAGTACTTC. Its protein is CASSMGRAYEQYF.

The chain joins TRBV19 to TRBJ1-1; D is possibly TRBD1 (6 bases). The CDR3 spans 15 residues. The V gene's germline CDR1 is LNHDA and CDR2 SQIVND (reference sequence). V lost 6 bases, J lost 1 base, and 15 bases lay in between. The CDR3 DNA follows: TGTGCCAGTAGATGGGGGGGCGGCTCGAACACTGAAGCTTTCTTT. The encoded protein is CASRWGGGSNTEAFF.

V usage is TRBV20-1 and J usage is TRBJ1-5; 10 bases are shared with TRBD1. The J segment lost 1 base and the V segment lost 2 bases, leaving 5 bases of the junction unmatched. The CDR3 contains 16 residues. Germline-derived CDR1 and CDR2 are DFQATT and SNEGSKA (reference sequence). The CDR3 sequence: CSARLMGQGSNQPQHF. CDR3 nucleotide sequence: TGCAGTGCTAGATTAATGGGACAGGGGAGCAATCAGCCCCAGCATTTT.

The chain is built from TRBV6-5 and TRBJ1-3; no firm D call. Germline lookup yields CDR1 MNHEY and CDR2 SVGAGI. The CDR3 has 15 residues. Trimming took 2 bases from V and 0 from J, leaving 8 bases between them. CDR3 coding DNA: TGTGCCAGCAGTTACCAAGGCATCTCTGGAAACACCATATATTTT. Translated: CASSYQGISGNTIYF.